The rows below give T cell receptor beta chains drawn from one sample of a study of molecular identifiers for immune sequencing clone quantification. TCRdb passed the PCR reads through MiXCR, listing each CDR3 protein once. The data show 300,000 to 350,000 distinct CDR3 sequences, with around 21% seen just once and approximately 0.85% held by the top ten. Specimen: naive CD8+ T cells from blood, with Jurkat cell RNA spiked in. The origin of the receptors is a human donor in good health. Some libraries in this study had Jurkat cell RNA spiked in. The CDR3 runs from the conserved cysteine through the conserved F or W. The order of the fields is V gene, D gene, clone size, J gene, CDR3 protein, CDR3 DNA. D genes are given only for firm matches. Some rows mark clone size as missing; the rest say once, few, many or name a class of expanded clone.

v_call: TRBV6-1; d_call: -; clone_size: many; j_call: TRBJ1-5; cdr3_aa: CASSEWASGQPQHF; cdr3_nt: TGTGCCAGCAGTGAATGGGCAAGCGGTCAGCCCCAGCATTTT
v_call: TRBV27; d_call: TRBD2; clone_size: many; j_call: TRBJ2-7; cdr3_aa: CASSLGLGEGPEQYF; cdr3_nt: TGTGCCAGCAGTTTAGGGCTTGGGGAGGGGCCCGAGCAGTACTTC
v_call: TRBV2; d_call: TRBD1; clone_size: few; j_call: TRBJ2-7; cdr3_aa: CASRQTGAEQYF; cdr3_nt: TGTGCCAGCAGGCAGACAGGGGCCGAGCAGTACTTC
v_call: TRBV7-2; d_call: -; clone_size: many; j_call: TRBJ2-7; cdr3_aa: CASSLALGPSPTYEQYF; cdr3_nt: TGTGCCAGCAGCTTAGCGCTTGGCCCTAGCCCAACCTACGAGCAGTACTTC
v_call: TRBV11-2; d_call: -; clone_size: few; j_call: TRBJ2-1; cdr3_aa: CASSLYSQEQFF; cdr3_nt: TGTGCCAGCAGCTTATATAGTCAGGAGCAGTTCTTC
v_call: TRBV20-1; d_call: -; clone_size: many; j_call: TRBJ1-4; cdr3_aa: CSARGFILGEKLFF; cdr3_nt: TGCAGTGCTAGGGGTTTTATCCTGGGCGAAAAACTGTTTTTT
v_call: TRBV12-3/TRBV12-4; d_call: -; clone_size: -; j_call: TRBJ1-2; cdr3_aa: CASSDAGNYGYTF; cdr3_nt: TGTGCCAGCAGTGACGCCGGCAACTATGGCTACACCTTC
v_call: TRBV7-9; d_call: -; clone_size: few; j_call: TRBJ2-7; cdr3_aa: CASSQDTWEQYF; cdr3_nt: TGTGCCAGCAGTCAGGACACGTGGGAGCAGTACTTC
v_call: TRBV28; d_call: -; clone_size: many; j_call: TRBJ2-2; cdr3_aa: CASSLSQLDSPNTGELFF; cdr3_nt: TGTGCCAGCAGTTTATCGCAACTTGATAGCCCGAACACCGGGGAGCTGTTTTTT
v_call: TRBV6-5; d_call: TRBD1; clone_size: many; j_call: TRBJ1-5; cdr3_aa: CASRWGQGPNQPQHF; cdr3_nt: TGTGCCAGCAGGTGGGGACAGGGACCCAATCAGCCCCAGCATTTT
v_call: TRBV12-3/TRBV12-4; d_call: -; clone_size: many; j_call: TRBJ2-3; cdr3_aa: CASNRDSSSTDTQYF; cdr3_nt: TGTGCCAGCAACAGGGACTCTTCTAGCACAGATACGCAGTATTTT
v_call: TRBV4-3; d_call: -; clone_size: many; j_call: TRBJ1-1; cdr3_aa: CASSQDWKPQGDTEAFF; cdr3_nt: TGCGCCAGCAGCCAAGACTGGAAACCACAGGGTGACACTGAAGCTTTCTTT
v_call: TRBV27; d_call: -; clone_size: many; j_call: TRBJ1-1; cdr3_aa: CASRGQLGAFF; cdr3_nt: TGTGCCAGCAGAGGACAGCTAGGCGCTTTCTTT